Below are 32 T cell receptor beta chains sequenced from a single sample in a study of blood T cell repertoires in COVID-19. Only in-frame clones appear in the TCRdb table, and some are missing; sequencing was by immunoSEQ multiplex PCR. The top ten hold roughly 4% of the sample, which has around 270,000 clones, 70% to 90% seen once. Source material: PBMCs or T cells enriched from blood (not recorded which). These receptors were collected from a young woman who had recovered from COVID-19.

This clone was recorded once. An end of the junction differs from the germline gene, which may be a read error. The chain recombines TRBV20-1 with TRBJ1-6, with TRBD1 matching over 8 bases. Per germline, CDR1 DFQATT and CDR2 SNEGSKA (reference sequence). The CDR3 totals 11 residues. The CDR3 sequence: CSARPGQVVYF. CDR3 bases: TGCAGTGCTAGGCCGGGACAGGTGGTCTACTTT.

V usage is TRBV7-9 and J usage is TRBJ2-7, with D possibly being TRBD1 (6 bases). Per germline, CDR1 SEHNR and CDR2 FQNEAQ (reference sequence). This CDR3 contains 16 residues. Trimming shortened V by 2 bases and J by 1 base, and 15 bases separated the two germline ends. The CDR3 DNA follows: TGTGCCAGCAGCTTATGGGACACTACAAGGTCCTACGAGCAGTACTTC. Its protein is CASSLWDTTRSYEQYF. The complete variable domain, with remaining parts taken from reference TRBV7-9 and TRBJ2-7, reads DTGVSQNPRHKITKRGQNVTFRCDPISEHNRLYWYRQTLGQGPEFLTYFQNEAQLEKSRLLSDRFSAERPKGSFSTLEIQRTEQGDSAMYLCASSLWDTTRSYEQYFGPGTRLTVT.

The rearrangement joins TRBV6-5 to TRBJ2-7, with 8 positions matching TRBD2. The CDR3 is made up of 16 amino acids. Looked up from germline, CDR1 is MNHEY and CDR2 is SVGAGI. V was pared by 0 bases and J by 3 bases, with 7 bases of the junction left unmatched. The CDR3 loop is CASSYSFREGYYEQYF. The CDR3 DNA reads TGTGCCAGCAGTTACTCCTTCCGGGAGGGTTACTACGAGCAGTACTTC.

The rearrangement links TRBV2 to TRBJ1-6; D might be TRBD1 (5 bases). The germline CDR1 and CDR2 sequences are SNHLY and FYNNEI. V lost 7 bases and J 0 bases, leaving 16 bases between the germline ends. The CDR3 has 17 residues. In DNA form, the CDR3 reads TGTGCCAGCACCTACGGCAGGGCCAGCTCCTATAATTCACCCCTCCACTTT. Translating gives CASTYGRASSYNSPLHF.

The chain links TRBV24-1 to TRBJ2-5; perhaps TRBD2 as D (5 bases). The V gene lost 4 bases and the J gene lost 5 bases, with 19 bases spanning the gap. The CDR3 sequence is 16 residues long. Looked up from germline, CDR1 is KGHDR and CDR2 is SFDVKD. The CDR3 DNA reads TGTGCCACCAGTGACCCCGGGGAAGGCAGGCGGGAGACCCAGTACTTC. It specifies CATSDPGEGRRETQYF.

The chain has TRBV2 and TRBJ2-1; 14 nucleotides line up with TRBD2. Per the germline V gene, CDR1 is SNHLY and CDR2 is FYNNEI. V lost 1 base, J lost 7 bases, and 6 bases stayed unmatched. There are 17 residues in the CDR3. CDR3 loop: CASSEVWGLAGVNEQFF. The CDR3 DNA follows: TGTGCCAGCAGTGAAGTGTGGGGACTAGCGGGAGTAAATGAGCAGTTCTTC.

The J gene is TRBJ1-2, the V gene TRBV19, with D perhaps TRBD1 (5 bases). The CDR3 runs 15 residues. V was clipped by 5 bases and J by 0 bases, with 13 bases between them. Per the germline V gene, CDR1 is LNHDA and CDR2 is SQIVND (reference sequence). Written as DNA, the CDR3 is TGTGCCAGTAGTGCTTATACAGGACCTAACTATGGCTACACCTTC. Translating gives CASSAYTGPNYGYTF.

The chain links TRBV11-2 to TRBJ1-6, with D unclear. Per germline, CDR1 SGHAT and CDR2 FQNNGV. The V and J ends lost 1 base and 9 bases respectively, with 4 bases between them. CDR3 size: 12 residues. The CDR3 nucleotides read TGTGCCAGCAGCTTAGGGCCTTCACCCCTCCACTTT. This sequence encodes CASSLGPSPLHF.

The rearrangement links TRBV10-2 to TRBJ2-7, with no clear D. Per germline, CDR1 WSHSY and CDR2 SAAADI. Deletions cut 8 bases from V and 6 bases from J, with 11 bases between. CDR3 length: 11 amino acids. The CDR3 reads CASRQAAEQYF. CDR3 bases: TGCGCCAGCCGGCAGGCAGCCGAGCAGTACTTC.

The rearrangement uses TRBV5-4 and TRBJ2-5; 12 bases are a match to TRBD1. Germline V CDR1 and CDR2: SGHNT, YYREEE (reference sequence). This CDR3 contains 16 residues. Losses at the gene ends were 4 bases for V and 7 bases for J; bases not matched to a gene: 11. The CDR3, as DNA: TGTGCCAGCAGCCCATCCGGGACAGGGGGCAGCGGGACCCAGTACTTC. The encoded protein is CASSPSGTGGSGTQYF. Full variable domain (outside the CDR3, taken from reference TRBV5-4 and TRBJ2-5): ETGVTQSPTHLIKTRGQQVTLRCSSQSGHNTVSWYQQALGQGPQFIFQYYREEENGRGNFPPRFSGLQFPNYSSELNVNALELDDSALYLCASSPSGTGGSGTQYFGPGTRLLVL.

The chain has TRBV9 and TRBJ2-5, with 10 nucleotides matching TRBD1. The ends lost 7 bases at V and 5 bases at J; junction bases unmatched: 2. Germline CDR1 and CDR2: SGDLS and YYNGEE. The CDR3 runs to 12 residues. The DNA of the CDR3 is TGTGCCAGCGGGGGACAGGGGGAGACCCAGTACTTC. Translating it yields CASGGQGETQYF.

The J gene is TRBJ1-1, the V gene TRBV30; D is undetermined. Germline V gene data show CDR1 as GTSNPN and CDR2 as SVGIG (reference sequence). Trimming took 4 bases from V and 3 from J, leaving 6 bases between them. The CDR3 contains 11 residues. The CDR3 DNA reads as TGTGCCTGGAACACCCACACTGAAGCTTTCTTT. Its protein is CAWNTHTEAFF.

The V call is TRBV7-7, the J call TRBJ2-3; 12 bases agree with TRBD1. After removal of 5 bases from V and 3 bases from J, the junction contained 6 bases not matched to a gene. CDR3 length equals 16 residues. Germline V gene lookup returns CDR1 SSHAT and CDR2 FNYEAQ (reference sequence). The CDR3 region has the DNA TGTGCCAGCAGCGCGGGACAGGGGGCTCTGACAGATACGCAGTATTTT. Protein product: CASSAGQGALTDTQYF.

The J gene is TRBJ2-7, the V gene TRBV28; D ambiguous. Germline V gene data show CDR1 as MDHEN and CDR2 as SYDVKM. This CDR3 is 14 amino acids long. Trimming removed 5 bases at V and 3 bases at J, with 14 bases between. This chain's CDR3 is CASSQPRRNYEQYF. In nucleotides, the CDR3 is TGTGCCAGCAGTCAGCCTCGGAGAAACTACGAGCAGTACTTC.

V and J are TRBV7-9 and TRBJ2-3, with D possibly matching TRBD1 (8 bases). The V end lost 3 bases, the J end lost 5 bases, and 15 bases lay between the germline ends. Per germline, CDR1 SEHNR and CDR2 FQNEAQ (reference sequence). The CDR3 has 15 residues. This chain's CDR3 is CASSFMTGEGDTQYF. CDR3 sequence (DNA): TGTGCCAGCAGCTTTATGACAGGGGAGGGAGATACGCAGTATTTT.

The genes are TRBV19 and TRBJ1-5, with 8 bases that match TRBD1. Germline CDR1 is LNHDA and CDR2 is SQIVND (reference sequence). The ends lost 3 bases at V and 5 bases at J; junction bases unmatched: 6. This CDR3 has 15 amino acids. The CDR3 nucleotides read TGTGCCAGTAGTATTATCGCGACAGGGGATCAGCCCCAGCATTTT. This translates into CASSIIATGDQPQHF.

The chain carries TRBV7-9 and TRBJ2-2, with 16 bases lining up with TRBD2. V gave up 4 bases and J gave up 1 base; unmatched junction bases: 6. This CDR3 region has 19 residues. CDR1 is SEHNR and CDR2 is FQNEAQ in the germline V gene (reference sequence). CDR3 loop: CASSSGTSGGVMNTGELFF. The CDR3 DNA sequence: TGTGCCAGCAGCTCCGGGACTAGCGGGGGGGTTATGAACACCGGGGAGCTGTTTTTT.

V usage is TRBV7-3 and J usage is TRBJ1-1, with a weak D call TRBD1 (6 bases). Looked up from germline, CDR1 is SGHTA and CDR2 is FQGTGA. The CDR3 covers 13 residues. The ends were cut back, 5 bases at V and 2 bases at J, with 9 bases in the middle. The CDR3 coding sequence is TGTGCCAGCAGCCAGGGACAAAACACTGAAGCTTTCTTT. Translating gives CASSQGQNTEAFF.

This rearrangement joins TRBV2 to TRBJ1-1; TRBD1 matches 7 bases. CDR1 is SNHLY, CDR2 FYNNEI, per germline. Unmatched junction bases numbered 9, after V lost 8 bases and J lost 6 bases. The CDR3 length is 13 residues. The CDR3 DNA reads TGTGCCAGCCCCCGTACAGGGGAGCCTGAAGCTTTCTTT. This sequence encodes CASPRTGEPEAFF.

The rearrangement links TRBV19 to TRBJ2-7, with TRBD1 matching over 12 bases. CDR3 length: 14 residues. Germline CDR1 LNHDA, CDR2 SQIVND (reference sequence). V gave up 5 bases and J gave up 6 bases; unmatched junction bases: 5. In DNA form, the CDR3 reads TGTGCCAGTAGTCGCCGGGACAGGGGGCGCGAGCAGTACTTC. Amino acids: CASSRRDRGREQYF.

The CDR3, as DNA: TGTGCCAGCAGCTACGGGACAGGGGCTAGCACAGATACGCAGTATTTT. It is translated as CASSYGTGASTDTQYF. V and J are TRBV7-9 and TRBJ2-3; 10 nucleotides line up with TRBD1. After removal of 4 bases from V and 0 bases from J, the junction contained 4 bases not matched to a gene. The germline V gene has CDR1 SEHNR and CDR2 FQNEAQ (reference sequence). The CDR3 totals 16 residues.

The rearrangement joins TRBV6-6 to TRBJ2-7, with 7 positions matching TRBD1. The CDR3 spans 13 residues. The junction had 5 bases not matched to a gene; V was cut back by 9 bases and J by 0 bases. Per the germline V gene, CDR1 is MNHNY and CDR2 is SVGAGI (reference sequence). The CDR3 coding sequence is TGTGCCAGTTATGACAGGGTCTCCTACGAGCAGTACTTC. This codes for CASYDRVSYEQYF.

V is TRBV29-1 and J is TRBJ1-2, with D possibly matching TRBD1 (5 bases). Trimming took 2 bases from V and 3 from J, leaving 10 bases between them. The CDR3 is 13 residues long. The V gene's germline CDR1 is SQVTM and CDR2 ANQGSEA. CDR3 nucleotide sequence: TGCAGCGTTGAAAGATGGGGGGACTATGGCTACACCTTC. This encodes CSVERWGDYGYTF.

The V gene is TRBV30, the J gene TRBJ2-5, with a weak D call TRBD2 (6 bases). Per germline, CDR1 GTSNPN and CDR2 SVGIG (reference sequence). The CDR3 runs to 14 residues. Trimming pared 3 bases from V and 5 bases from J, leaving 16 bases between. The CDR3 reads CAWSGTLGGETQYF. As DNA, the CDR3 is TGTGCCTGGAGCGGGACTCTCGGAGGGGAGACCCAGTACTTC.

J is TRBJ1-3 and V is TRBV19; tentative D call: TRBD1 (5 bases). This CDR3 is built from 16 residues. The V gene lost 5 bases and the J gene lost 2 bases, with 16 bases spanning the gap. In germline, CDR1 is LNHDA, CDR2 SQIVND (reference sequence). The CDR3 DNA reads as TGTGCCAGTAGTCCGAGCGCAGGGTCCCCTGGAAACACCATATATTTT. Residues: CASSPSAGSPGNTIYF.

V and J are TRBV15 and TRBJ1-6, with 7 positions matching TRBD1. The CDR3 spans 15 residues. Losses at the gene ends were 11 bases for V and 7 bases for J; bases not matched to a gene: 14. CDR1 is LNHNV, CDR2 YYDKDF, per germline (reference sequence). CDR3 region: CAYHSSRDRNSPLHF. The CDR3 DNA reads as TGTGCCTACCACAGCTCTCGGGACAGAAATTCACCCCTCCACTTT.

This clone was recorded only once. V and J are TRBV27 and TRBJ2-3, with D possibly TRBD2 on 6 matching bases. V shed 6 bases and J shed 0 bases, with 13 bases lying between them. This CDR3 spans 15 amino acids. Germline-derived CDR1 and CDR2 are MNHEY and SMNVEV (reference sequence). The CDR3 bases are TGTGCCAGCAGACCCTACGGACTAAGCACAGATACGCAGTATTTT. This encodes CASRPYGLSTDTQYF.

This chain links TRBV4-1 with TRBJ1-4, with 7 positions matching TRBD1. The CDR3 has 15 amino acids. The V gene end was trimmed by 3 bases and the J gene end by 2 bases; junction bases not matched to a gene: 3. CDR1 is MGHRA and CDR2 is YSYEKL in the germline V gene. CDR3 sequence: CASSQGRGTNEKLFF. CDR3 sequence (DNA): TGCGCCAGCAGCCAGGGCAGGGGGACTAATGAAAAACTGTTTTTT.

The V call is TRBV7-9, the J call TRBJ1-1, with D unresolved. This CDR3 has 13 amino acids. Germline values: CDR1 SEHNR, CDR2 FQNEAQ (reference sequence). V lost 5 bases and J 6 bases, leaving 13 bases between the germline ends. The CDR3 DNA reads as TGTGCCAGCAGCGAGGTCCCTTACCCTGAAGCTTTCTTT. Protein sequence: CASSEVPYPEAFF.

This chain links TRBV10-3 with TRBJ2-7; maybe TRBD2 (7 bases). V gave up 3 bases and J gave up 2 bases, with 14 bases separating them. CDR3 length equals 15 residues. CDR1 is ENHRY and CDR2 is SYGVKD in the germline V gene. The CDR3 here is CAISDQRGGTYEQYF. The CDR3 DNA follows: TGTGCCATCAGTGACCAGAGGGGGGGAACCTACGAGCAGTACTTC.

The rearrangement joins TRBV11-2 to TRBJ1-2, with D uncertain. With 0 bases removed from V and 8 bases from J, the gap between germline ends came to 7 bases. Germline V gene lookup returns CDR1 SGHAT and CDR2 FQNNGV. The length of the CDR3 is 12 residues. The CDR3 protein is CASSLDSGGYTF. CDR3 nucleotide sequence: TGTGCCAGCAGCTTAGACTCGGGGGGCTACACCTTC.

This chain uses TRBV2 with TRBJ1-3; the D gene is possibly TRBD1 (5 bases). CDR3 length equals 14 residues. V was trimmed by 6 bases and J by 2 bases, leaving 11 bases between them. Per germline, CDR1 SNHLY and CDR2 FYNNEI. The CDR3 reads CASRVGTAGNTIYF. The CDR3 DNA follows: TGTGCCAGCAGAGTCGGGACTGCTGGAAACACCATATATTTT.